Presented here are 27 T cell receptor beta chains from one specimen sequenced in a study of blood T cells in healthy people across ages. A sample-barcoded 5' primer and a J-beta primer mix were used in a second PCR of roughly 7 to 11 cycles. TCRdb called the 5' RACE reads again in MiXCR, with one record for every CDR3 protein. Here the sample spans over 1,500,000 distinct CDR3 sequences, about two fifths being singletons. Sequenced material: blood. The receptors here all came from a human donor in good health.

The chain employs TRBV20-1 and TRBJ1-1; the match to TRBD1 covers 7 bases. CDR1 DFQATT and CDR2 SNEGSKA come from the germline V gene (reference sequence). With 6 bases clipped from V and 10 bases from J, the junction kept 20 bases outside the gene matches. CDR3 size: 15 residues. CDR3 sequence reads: CSAYQRDRLTLGAFF. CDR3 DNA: TGCAGTGCCTACCAACGGGACAGATTAACCTTGGGAGCTTTCTTT.

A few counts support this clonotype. Written as DNA, the CDR3 is TGTGCCAGCAGTCGGCACGGCCCGAGCACAGATACGCAGTATTTT. It yields the protein CASSRHGPSTDTQYF. The chain links TRBV12-3 or TRBV12-4 to TRBJ2-3; D is undetermined. Trimming took off 5 bases at V and 0 bases at J, with 12 bases between the two ends. The CDR3 runs 15 residues.

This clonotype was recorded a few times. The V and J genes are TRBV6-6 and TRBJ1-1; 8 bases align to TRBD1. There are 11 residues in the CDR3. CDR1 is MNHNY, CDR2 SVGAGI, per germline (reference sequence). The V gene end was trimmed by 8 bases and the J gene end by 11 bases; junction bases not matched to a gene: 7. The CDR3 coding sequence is TGTGCCAGCGGGTGGGGACAGGTCGCTTTCTTT. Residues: CASGWGQVAFF.

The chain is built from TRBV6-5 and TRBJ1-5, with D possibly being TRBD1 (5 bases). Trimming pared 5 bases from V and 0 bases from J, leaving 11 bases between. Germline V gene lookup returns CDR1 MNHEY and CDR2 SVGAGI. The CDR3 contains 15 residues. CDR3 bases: TGTGCCAGCAGTCCACAGGCGTATAGCAATCAGCCCCAGCATTTT. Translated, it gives CASSPQAYSNQPQHF.

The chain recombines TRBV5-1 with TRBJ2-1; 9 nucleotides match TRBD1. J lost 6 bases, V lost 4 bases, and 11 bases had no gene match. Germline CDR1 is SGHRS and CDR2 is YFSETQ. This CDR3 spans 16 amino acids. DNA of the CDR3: TGCGCCAGCAGCCTTATGGTAGGACAGGGGTCCAATGAGCAGTTCTTC. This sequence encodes CASSLMVGQGSNEQFF.

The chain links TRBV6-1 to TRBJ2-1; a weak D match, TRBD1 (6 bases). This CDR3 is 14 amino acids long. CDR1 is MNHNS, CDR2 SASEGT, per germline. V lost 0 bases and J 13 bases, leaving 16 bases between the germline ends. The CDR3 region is CASSEAYWGQPQFF. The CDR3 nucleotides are TGTGCCAGCAGTGAAGCGTATTGGGGGCAACCCCAGTTCTTC.

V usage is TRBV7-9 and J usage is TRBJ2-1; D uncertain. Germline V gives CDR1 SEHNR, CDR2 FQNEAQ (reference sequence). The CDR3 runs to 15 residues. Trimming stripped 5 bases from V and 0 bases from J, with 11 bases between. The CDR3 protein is CASSPEVSSYNEQFF. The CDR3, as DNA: TGTGCCAGCAGCCCTGAGGTTAGCTCCTACAATGAGCAGTTCTTC.

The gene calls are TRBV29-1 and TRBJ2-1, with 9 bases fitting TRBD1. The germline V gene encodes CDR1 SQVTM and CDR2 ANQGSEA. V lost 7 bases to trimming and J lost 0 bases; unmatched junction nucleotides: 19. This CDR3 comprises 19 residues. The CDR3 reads CSAPSRGQGLFSSYNEQFF. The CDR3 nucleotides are TGCAGCGCTCCATCCCGGGGACAGGGACTTTTTAGCTCCTACAATGAGCAGTTCTTC.

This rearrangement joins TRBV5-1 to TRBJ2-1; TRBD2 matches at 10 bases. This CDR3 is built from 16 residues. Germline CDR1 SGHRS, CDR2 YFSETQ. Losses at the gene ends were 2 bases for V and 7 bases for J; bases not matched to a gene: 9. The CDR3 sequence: CASSFQGLAIRNEQFF. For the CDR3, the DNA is TGCGCCAGCAGCTTCCAGGGACTAGCGATCCGGAATGAGCAGTTCTTC.

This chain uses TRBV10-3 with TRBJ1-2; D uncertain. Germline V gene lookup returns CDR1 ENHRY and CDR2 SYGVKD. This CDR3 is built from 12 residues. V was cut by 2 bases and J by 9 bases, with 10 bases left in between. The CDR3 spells CAISETKDRYTF. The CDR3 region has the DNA TGTGCCATCAGTGAGACGAAGGACCGCTACACCTTC.

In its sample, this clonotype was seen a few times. The CDR3 sequence: CASSHEKENYEQYF. The CDR3 coding sequence is TGCGCCAGCAGCCATGAGAAGGAAAACTACGAGCAGTACTTC. The chain joins TRBV4-1 to TRBJ2-7, with unresolved D. Germline values: CDR1 MGHRA, CDR2 YSYEKL. The CDR3 spans 14 residues. V shed 3 bases and J shed 3 bases, with 12 bases lying between them.

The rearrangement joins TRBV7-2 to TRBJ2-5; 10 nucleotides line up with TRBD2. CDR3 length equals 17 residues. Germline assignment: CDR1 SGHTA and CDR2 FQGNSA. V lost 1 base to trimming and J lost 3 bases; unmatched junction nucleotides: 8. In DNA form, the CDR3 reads TGTGCCAGCAGCTTAGTTTTGAGCCTAGCGGGGGAAGAGACCCAGTACTTC. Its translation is CASSLVLSLAGEETQYF.

The CDR3, as DNA: TGTGCCAGCAATATATCCGGGACGTTAAATGGCTACACCTTC. Translation gives CASNISGTLNGYTF. The V gene is TRBV25-1, the J gene TRBJ1-2; tentative D call: TRBD1 (5 bases). The V gene lost 7 bases and the J gene lost 6 bases, with 18 bases spanning the gap. This CDR3 spans 14 amino acids. Germline CDR1 and CDR2: MGHDK and SYGVNS.

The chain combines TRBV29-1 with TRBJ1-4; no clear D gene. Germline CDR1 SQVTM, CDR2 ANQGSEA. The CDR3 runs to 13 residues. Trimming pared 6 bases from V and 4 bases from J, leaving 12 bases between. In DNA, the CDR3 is TGCAGCGTCAAAAGGCGGCTTAATGAAAAACTGTTTTTT. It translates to CSVKRRLNEKLFF.

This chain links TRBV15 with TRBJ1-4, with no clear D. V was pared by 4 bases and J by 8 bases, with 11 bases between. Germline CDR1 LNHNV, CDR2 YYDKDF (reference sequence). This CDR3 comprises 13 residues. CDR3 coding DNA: TGTGCCACCAGCAAGTGGACGGACGAAAAACTGTTTTTT. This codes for CATSKWTDEKLFF.

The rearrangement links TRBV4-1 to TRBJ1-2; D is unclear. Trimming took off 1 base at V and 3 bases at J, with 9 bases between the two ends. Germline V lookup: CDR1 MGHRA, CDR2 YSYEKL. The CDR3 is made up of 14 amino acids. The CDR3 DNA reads TGCGCCAGCAGCCAAGGATACGGGGACTATGGCTACACCTTC. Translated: CASSQGYGDYGYTF.

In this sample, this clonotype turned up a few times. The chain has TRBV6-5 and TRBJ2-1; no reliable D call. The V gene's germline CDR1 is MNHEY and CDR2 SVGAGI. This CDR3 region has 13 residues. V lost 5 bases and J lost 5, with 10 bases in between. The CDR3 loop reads CASSKGPDNEQFF. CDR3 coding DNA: TGTGCCAGCAGTAAGGGCCCGGACAATGAGCAGTTCTTC.

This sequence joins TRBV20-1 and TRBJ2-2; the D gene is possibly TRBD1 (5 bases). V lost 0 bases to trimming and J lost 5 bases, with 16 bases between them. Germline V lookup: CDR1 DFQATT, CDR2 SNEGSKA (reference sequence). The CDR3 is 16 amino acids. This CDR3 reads CSARDRQGWWTGELFF. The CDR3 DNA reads TGCAGTGCTAGAGATAGGCAGGGCTGGTGGACCGGGGAGCTGTTTTTT.

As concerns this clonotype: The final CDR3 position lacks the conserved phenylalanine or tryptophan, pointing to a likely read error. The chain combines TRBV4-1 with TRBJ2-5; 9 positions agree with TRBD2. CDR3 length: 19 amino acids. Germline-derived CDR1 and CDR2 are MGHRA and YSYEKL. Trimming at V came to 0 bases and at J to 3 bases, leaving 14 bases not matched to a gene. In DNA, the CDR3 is TGCGCCAGCAGCCAAGAACCCGGTATTGGCGGGGGGGCTAAAGAGACCCAGTACGTC. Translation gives CASSQEPGIGGGAKETQYV.

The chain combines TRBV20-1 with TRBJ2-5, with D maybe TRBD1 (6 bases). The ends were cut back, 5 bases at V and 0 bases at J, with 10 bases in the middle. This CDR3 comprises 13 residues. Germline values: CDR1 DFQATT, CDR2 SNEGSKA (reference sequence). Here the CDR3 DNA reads TGCAGTGCTGCAGGGGTGGACCAAGAGACCCAGTACTTC. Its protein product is CSAAGVDQETQYF.

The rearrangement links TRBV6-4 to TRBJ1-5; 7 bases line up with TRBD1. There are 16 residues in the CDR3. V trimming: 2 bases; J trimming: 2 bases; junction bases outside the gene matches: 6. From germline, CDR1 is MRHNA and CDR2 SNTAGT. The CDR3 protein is CASSDTRGDRNQPQHF. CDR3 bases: TGTGCCAGCAGTGACACCAGGGGGGATCGCAATCAGCCCCAGCATTTT.

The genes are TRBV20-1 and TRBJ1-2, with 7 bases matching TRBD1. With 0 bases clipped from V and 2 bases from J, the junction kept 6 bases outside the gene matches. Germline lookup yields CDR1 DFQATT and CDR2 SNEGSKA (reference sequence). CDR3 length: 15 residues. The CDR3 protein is CSARDDRASNYGYTF. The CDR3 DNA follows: TGCAGTGCTAGAGATGACAGGGCTTCCAACTATGGCTACACCTTC.

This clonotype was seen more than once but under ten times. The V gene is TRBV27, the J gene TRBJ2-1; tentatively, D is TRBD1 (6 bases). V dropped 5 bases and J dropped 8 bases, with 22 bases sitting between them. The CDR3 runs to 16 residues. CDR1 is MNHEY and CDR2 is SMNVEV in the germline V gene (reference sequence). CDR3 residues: CASSLGAGVRLDEQFF. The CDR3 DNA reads TGTGCCAGCAGTCTAGGAGCAGGGGTCAGGTTGGATGAGCAGTTCTTC.

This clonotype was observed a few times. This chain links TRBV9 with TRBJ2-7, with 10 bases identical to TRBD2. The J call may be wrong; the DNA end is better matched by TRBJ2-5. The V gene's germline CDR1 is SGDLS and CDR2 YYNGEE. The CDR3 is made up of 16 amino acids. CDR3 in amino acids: CASSVALAGAWETQYF. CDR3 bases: TGTGCCAGCAGCGTAGCCCTAGCGGGGGCCTGGGAGACCCAGTACTTC.

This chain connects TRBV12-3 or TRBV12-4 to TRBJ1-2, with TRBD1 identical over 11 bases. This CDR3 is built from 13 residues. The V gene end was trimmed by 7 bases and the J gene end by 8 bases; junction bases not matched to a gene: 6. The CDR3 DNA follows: TGTGCCAGCAAAGGACAGGGGGCAATAGGCTACACCTTC. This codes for CASKGQGAIGYTF.

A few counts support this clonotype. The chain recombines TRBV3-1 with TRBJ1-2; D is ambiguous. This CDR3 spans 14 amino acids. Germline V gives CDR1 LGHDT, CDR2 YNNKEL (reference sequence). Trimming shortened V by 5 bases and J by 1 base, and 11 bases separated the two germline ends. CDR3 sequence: CASSDSSINYGYTF. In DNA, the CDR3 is TGTGCCAGCAGCGATTCTAGCATTAACTATGGCTACACCTTC. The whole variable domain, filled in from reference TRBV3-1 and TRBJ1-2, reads DTAVSQTPKYLVTQMGNDKSIKCEQNLGHDTMYWYKQDSKKFLKIMFSYNNKELIINETVPNRFSPKSPDKAHLNLHINSLELGDSAVYFCASSDSSINYGYTFGSGTRLTVV.

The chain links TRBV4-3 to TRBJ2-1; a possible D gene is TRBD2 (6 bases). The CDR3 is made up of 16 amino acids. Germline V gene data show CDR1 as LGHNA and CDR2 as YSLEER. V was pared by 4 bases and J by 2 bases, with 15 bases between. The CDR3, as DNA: TGCGCCAGCAGCCCAGGGCCACTAGCCACCTACAATGAGCAGTTCTTC. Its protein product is CASSPGPLATYNEQFF.